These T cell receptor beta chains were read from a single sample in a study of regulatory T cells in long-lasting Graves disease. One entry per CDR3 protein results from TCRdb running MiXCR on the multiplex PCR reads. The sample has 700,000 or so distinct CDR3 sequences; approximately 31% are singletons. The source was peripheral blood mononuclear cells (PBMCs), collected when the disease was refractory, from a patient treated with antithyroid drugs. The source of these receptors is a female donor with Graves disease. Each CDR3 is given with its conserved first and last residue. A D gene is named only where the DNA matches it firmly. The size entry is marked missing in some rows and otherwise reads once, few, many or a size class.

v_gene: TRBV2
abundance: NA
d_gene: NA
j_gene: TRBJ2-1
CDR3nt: TGTGCCAGCAGTGAATATCGCGGTCCCCTCAATGAGCAGTTCTTC
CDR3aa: CASSEYRGPLNEQFF

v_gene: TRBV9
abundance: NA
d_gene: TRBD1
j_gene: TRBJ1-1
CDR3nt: TGTGCCAGCGGCGTAGTTGGGACAGGAGAAGCTTTCTTT
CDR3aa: CASGVVGTGEAFF

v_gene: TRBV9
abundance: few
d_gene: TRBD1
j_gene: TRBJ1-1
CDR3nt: TGTGCCAGCAGCGAACAGGGGCAGGGGACTGAAGCTTTCTTT
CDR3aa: CASSEQGQGTEAFF

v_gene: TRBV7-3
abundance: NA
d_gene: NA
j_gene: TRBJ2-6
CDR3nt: TGTGCCAGCAGCTTTCGAGTGGGGTCTGGGGCCAACGTCCTGACTTTC
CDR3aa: CASSFRVGSGANVLTF

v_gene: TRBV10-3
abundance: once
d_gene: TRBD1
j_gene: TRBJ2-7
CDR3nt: TGTGACATCAGGGGTTCCCGGGACAGGGACGAGCAGTACTTC
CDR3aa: CDIRGSRDRDEQYF

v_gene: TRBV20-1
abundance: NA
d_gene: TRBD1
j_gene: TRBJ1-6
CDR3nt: TGCAGTGCTTATAGGACAGGGGTGAATTCACCCCTCCACTTT
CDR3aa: CSAYRTGVNSPLHF

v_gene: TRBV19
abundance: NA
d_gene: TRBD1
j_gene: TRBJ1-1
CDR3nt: TGTGCCAGCAGCGACAGGACAGGGAGGACTGAAGCTTTCTTT
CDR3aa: CASSDRTGRTEAFF

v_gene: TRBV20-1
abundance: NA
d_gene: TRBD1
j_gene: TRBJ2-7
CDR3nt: TGCAGTGCTAGAGATTTCAGGGGGAACGGCGAGCAGTACTTC
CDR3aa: CSARDFRGNGEQYF

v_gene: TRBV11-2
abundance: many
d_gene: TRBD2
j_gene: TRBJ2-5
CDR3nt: TGTGCCAGCAGCCGAGGCATAGCGGGAGAAAAAGAGACCCAGTACTTC
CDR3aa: CASSRGIAGEKETQYF

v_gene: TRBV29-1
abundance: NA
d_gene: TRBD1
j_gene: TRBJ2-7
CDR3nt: TGCAGTGTCCCGGACAGGGTCTACGAGCAGTACTTC
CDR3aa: CSVPDRVYEQYF

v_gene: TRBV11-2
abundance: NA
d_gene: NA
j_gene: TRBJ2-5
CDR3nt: TGTGCCAGCAGCTTAAAACGTGTTTTAGTAAAAGAGACCCAGTACTTC
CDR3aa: CASSLKRVLVKETQYF

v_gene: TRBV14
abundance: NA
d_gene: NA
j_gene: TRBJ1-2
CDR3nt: TGTGCCAGCAGCCAAGAGCGGGTACATGGCTACACCTTC
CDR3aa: CASSQERVHGYTF

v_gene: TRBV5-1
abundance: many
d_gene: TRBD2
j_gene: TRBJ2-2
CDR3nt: TGCGCCAGCAGCTTACCGGCTCTAGCGGGAGGGCGCGGCGTCGGGGAGCTGTTTTTT
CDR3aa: CASSLPALAGGRGVGELFF

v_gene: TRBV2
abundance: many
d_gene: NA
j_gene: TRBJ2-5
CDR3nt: TGTGCCAGCAGTGGAGCAGGGAAGACTAGTCCGTCCCAGTACTTC
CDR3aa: CASSGAGKTSPSQYF

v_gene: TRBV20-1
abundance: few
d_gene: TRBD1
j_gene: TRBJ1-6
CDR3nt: TGCAGTGCTAGGGGGGACAGGGGTGGTGAACCCCTCCACTTT
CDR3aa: CSARGDRGGEPLHF

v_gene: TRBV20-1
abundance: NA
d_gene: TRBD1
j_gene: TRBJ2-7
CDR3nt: TGCAGTGCTAGAGTCCAGGGGGACGGGCGGTACTTC
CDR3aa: CSARVQGDGRYF

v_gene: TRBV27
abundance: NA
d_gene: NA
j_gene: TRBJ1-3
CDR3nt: TGTGCCAGCAGGACTGCCTCTGGAAACACCATATATTTT
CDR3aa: CASRTASGNTIYF

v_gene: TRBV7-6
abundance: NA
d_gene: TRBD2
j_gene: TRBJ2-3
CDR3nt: TGTGCCAGCAGCTTAGGGGCAGCGGGAGGCACAGATACGCAGTATTTT
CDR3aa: CASSLGAAGGTDTQYF

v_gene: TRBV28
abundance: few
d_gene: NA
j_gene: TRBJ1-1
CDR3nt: TGTGCCAGCAGTTTTCACACGGACGGCCCTGAAGCTTTCTTT
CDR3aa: CASSFHTDGPEAFF

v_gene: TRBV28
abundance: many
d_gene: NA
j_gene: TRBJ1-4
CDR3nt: TGTGCCAGCAGTATACGCCTGGGAAAACTGTTTTTT
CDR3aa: CASSIRLGKLFF

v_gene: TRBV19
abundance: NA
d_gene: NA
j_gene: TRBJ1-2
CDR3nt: TGTGCCAGTAGTATGAGGGACTATGGCTACACCTTC
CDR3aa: CASSMRDYGYTF

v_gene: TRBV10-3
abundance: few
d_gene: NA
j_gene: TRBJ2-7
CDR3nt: TGTGCCATCAGTGAGGGGGGTAGATCCTACGAGCAGTACTTC
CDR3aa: CAISEGGRSYEQYF

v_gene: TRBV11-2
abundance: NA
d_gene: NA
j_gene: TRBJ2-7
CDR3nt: TGTGCCAGCAGCGATGGACCGGGACCCAACAGTCTCGAGCAGTACTTC
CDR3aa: CASSDGPGPNSLEQYF

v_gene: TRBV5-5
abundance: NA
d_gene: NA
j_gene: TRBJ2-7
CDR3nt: TGTGCCAGCAGCATTATGGACCAAGAAACCCAGTACTTC
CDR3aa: CASSIMDQETQYF

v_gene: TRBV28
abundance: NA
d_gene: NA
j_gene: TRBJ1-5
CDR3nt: TGTGCCAGCAGTTCCCCCGGACGTGAAAGCAATCAGCCCCAGCATTTT
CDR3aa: CASSSPGRESNQPQHF

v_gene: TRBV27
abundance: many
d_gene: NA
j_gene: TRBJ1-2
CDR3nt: TGTGCCAGCAGTACCGGGACGGACTACTATGGCTACACCTTC
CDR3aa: CASSTGTDYYGYTF

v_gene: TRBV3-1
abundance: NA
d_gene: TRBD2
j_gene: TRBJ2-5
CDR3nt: TGTGCCAGCAGCGAAGGACTAGCGGGAGAAGGAGAGACCCAGTACTTC
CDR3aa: CASSEGLAGEGETQYF

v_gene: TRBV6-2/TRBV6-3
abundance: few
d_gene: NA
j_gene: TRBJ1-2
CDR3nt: TGTGCCAGCAGTTATATTTTCGGATCGGGGGACTATGGCTACACCTTC
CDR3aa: CASSYIFGSGDYGYTF

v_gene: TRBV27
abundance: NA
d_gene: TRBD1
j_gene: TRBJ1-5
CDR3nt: TGTGCCAGCAGCTCGGTCGGGACAGGGAGGCATCAGCCCCAGCATTTT
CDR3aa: CASSSVGTGRHQPQHF

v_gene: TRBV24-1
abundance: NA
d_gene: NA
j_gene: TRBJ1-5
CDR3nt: TGTGCCACCAGTGATAAACAGGGACGGGCGAAGGACTATCAGCCCCAGCATTTT
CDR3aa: CATSDKQGRAKDYQPQHF

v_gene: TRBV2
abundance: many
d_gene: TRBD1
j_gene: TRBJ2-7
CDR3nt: TGTGCCAGCAGCCGACAGGGCTGGTTCGAGCAGTACTTC
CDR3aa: CASSRQGWFEQYF

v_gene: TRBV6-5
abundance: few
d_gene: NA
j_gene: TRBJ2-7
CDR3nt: TGTGCCAGCAGTTACTCGTGGAGCGGAAGTGACTCCTACGAGCAGTACTTC
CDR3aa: CASSYSWSGSDSYEQYF

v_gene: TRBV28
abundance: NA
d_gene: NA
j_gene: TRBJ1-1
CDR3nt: TGTGCCAGCAGTTCCCCGCAGGGGACCCTGAACACTGAAGCTTTCTTT
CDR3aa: CASSSPQGTLNTEAFF

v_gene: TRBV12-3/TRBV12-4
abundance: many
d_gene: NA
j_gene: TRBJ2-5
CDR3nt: TGTGCCAGCATGTGGGTAAGAGGGAGGCCAGAGACCCAGTACTTC
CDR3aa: CASMWVRGRPETQYF

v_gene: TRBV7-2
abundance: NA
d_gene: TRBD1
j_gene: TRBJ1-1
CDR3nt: TGTGCCAGCAGCTACAGGGGTTATAACACTGAAGCTTTCTTT
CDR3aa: CASSYRGYNTEAFF

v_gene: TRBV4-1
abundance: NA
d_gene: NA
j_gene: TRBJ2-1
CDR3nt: TGCGCCAGCAGCCAACTCACTAGCTCCTACAATGAGCAGTTCTTC
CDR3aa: CASSQLTSSYNEQFF

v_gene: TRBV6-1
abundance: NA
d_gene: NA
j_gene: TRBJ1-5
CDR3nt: TGTGCCAGCCTGGGACTGGTCCAGCCCCAGCATTTT
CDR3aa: CASLGLVQPQHF

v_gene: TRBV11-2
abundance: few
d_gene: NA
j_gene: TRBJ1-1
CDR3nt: TGTGCCAGCAGCACCTTTTCAGGGAGCACTGAAGCTTTCTTT
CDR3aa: CASSTFSGSTEAFF

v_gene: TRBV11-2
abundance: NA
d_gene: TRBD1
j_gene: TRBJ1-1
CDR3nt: TGTGCCAGCATGGTGACAGGGGGCACTGAAGCTTTCTTT
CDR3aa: CASMVTGGTEAFF

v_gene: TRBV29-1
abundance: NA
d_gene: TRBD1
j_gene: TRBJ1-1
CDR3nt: TGCAGCGTTGAAGATGAGGACAGGGTAGGCACTGAAGCTTTCTTT
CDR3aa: CSVEDEDRVGTEAFF

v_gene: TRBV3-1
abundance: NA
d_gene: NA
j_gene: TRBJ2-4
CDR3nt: TGTGCCAGCAGCCTGACTAGTGGGGCAGACATTCAGTACTTC
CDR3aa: CASSLTSGADIQYF